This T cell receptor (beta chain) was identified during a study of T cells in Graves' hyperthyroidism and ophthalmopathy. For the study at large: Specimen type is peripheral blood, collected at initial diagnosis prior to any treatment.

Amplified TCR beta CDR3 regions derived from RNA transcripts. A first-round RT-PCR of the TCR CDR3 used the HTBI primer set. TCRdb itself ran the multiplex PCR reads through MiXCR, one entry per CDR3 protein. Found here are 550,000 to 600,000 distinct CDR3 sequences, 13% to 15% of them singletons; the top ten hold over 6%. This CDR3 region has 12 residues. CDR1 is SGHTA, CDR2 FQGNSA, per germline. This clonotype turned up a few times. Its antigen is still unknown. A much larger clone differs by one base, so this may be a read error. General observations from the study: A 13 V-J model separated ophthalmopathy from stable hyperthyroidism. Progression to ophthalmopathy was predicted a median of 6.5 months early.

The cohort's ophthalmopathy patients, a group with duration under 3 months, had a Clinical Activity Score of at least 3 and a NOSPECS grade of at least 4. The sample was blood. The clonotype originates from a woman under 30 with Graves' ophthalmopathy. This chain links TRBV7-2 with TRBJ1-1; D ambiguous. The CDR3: CDSSSEYGRAFF. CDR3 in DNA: TGTGACAGCAGCTCCGAATATGGGAGAGCTTTCTTT. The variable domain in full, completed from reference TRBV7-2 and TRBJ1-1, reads GAGVSQSPSNKVTEKGKDVELRCDPISGHTALYWYRQSLGQGLEFLIYFQGNSAPDKSGLPSDRFSAERTGGSVSTLTIQRTQQEDSAVYLCDSSSEYGRAFFGQGTRLTVV.